The next 15 T cell receptor beta chains were all read from a single sample in a study of cytomegalovirus exposure and HLA in healthy donors. 13 Jbeta primers and 60 Vbeta primers were used for the PCR. Only in-frame clones appear in the TCRdb table, and some are missing; sequencing was by immunoSEQ multiplex PCR. There are over 250,000 clones in the sample; more than 80% occur only once, and 3% to 4% lies in the top ten. Source material: PBMCs. Every receptor here comes from a man aged 40-49 years in good health and CMV-seropositive.

The rearrangement joins TRBV28 to TRBJ2-5; TRBD1 matches 9 bases. Germline loops: CDR1 MDHEN, CDR2 SYDVKM. Unmatched junction bases numbered 12, after V lost 6 bases and J lost 10 bases. This CDR3 is 14 amino acids long. The CDR3 is CASREPGQGSDQYF. The CDR3 bases are TGTGCCAGCAGAGAACCGGGACAGGGTTCCGACCAGTACTTC.

This clone occurred once. V gene TRBV5-6 combines with J gene TRBJ2-3; 8 bases align to TRBD2. The CDR3 has 17 amino acids. CDR1 and CDR2 from the germline V gene are SGHDT and YYEEEE. After removal of 0 bases from V and 7 bases from J, the junction contained 13 bases not matched to a gene. The CDR3 protein is CASSLVTLADKRHTQYF. DNA for the CDR3: TGTGCCAGCAGCTTGGTAACACTAGCGGACAAACGGCATACGCAGTATTTT.

The chain has TRBV6-1 and TRBJ2-5; D unresolved. The DNA end is more similar to TRBJ2-7, so the J call may be wrong. The germline V gene has CDR1 MNHNS and CDR2 SASEGT. The CDR3 sequence is 12 residues long. Here the CDR3 DNA reads TGTGCCAGCAGTGTCGGTCCCTACGAGCAGTACTTC. Amino acid sequence: CASSVGPYEQYF.

In its sample, this clone was seen a few times. The genes are TRBV5-1 and TRBJ2-7; D perhaps matches TRBD2 (6 bases). The CDR3 sequence is 15 residues long. Germline loops: CDR1 SGHRS, CDR2 YFSETQ. The ends were cut back, 2 bases at V and 3 bases at J, with 15 bases in the middle. The CDR3 DNA is TGCGCCAGCAGCTTCCCCTCCGGAGGGGTCTACGAGCAGTACTTC. Protein sequence: CASSFPSGGVYEQYF.

Points on this clone: Other DNA variants within this sample encode the same CDR3. This chain links TRBV18 with TRBJ2-3, with TRBD2 matching over 8 bases. V lost 2 bases, J lost 5 bases, and 6 bases stayed unmatched. Germline CDR1 KGHSH, CDR2 LQKENI. The CDR3 length is 15 residues. The CDR3, as DNA: TGTGCCAGCTCACCAGTCCGGGAGGGCCAAGATACGCAGTATTTT. Amino acid sequence: CASSPVREGQDTQYF.

A note on this clone: The junction differs from germline at one of its ends, possibly a read error. The chain joins TRBV7-9 to TRBJ2-7; maybe TRBD1 (5 bases). CDR3 length equals 15 residues. Germline CDR1 is SEHNR and CDR2 is FQNEAQ (reference sequence). The CDR3 DNA reads TGTTCCAGCAGCTCTCGACAGTACGTTCCCTACGAGCAGTACTTC. It specifies CSSSSRQYVPYEQYF.

V is TRBV4-3 and J is TRBJ2-1; 9 bases are a match to TRBD2. Trimming cost V 2 bases and J 8 bases; bases outside gene matches: 4. Germline V gene lookup returns CDR1 LGHNA and CDR2 YSLEER. The CDR3 runs 14 residues. The CDR3 is CASSQPGLAHEQFF. The DNA for the CDR3 is TGCGCCAGCAGCCAACCGGGACTAGCCCATGAGCAGTTCTTC.

The chain employs TRBV28 and TRBJ2-7; perhaps TRBD2 as D (5 bases). Germline V gene sequence: CDR1 MDHEN, CDR2 SYDVKM. Between the trimmed V and J ends, which lost 6 bases and 0 bases, there was a span of 12 bases. The CDR3 extends over 14 amino acids. CDR3 protein: CASSPPGSSYEQYF. CDR3 nucleotides: TGTGCCAGCAGCCCCCCGGGGAGCTCCTACGAGCAGTACTTC. Drawing the rest from reference TRBV28 and TRBJ2-7, the complete variable domain is DVKVTQSSRYLVKRTGEKVFLECVQDMDHENMFWYRQDPGLGLRLIYFSYDVKMKEKGDIPEGYSVSREKKERFSLILESASTNQTSMYLCASSPPGSSYEQYFGPGTRLTVT.

The chain links TRBV2 to TRBJ1-1; TRBD1 matches at 8 bases. The CDR3 consists of 14 residues. Germline loops: CDR1 SNHLY, CDR2 FYNNEI. J gave up 0 bases and V 5 bases, and 2 bases lay outside the gene matches. The CDR3 bases are TGTGCCAGCAGTCGGACAGGGATGAACACTGAAGCTTTCTTT. This gives the protein CASSRTGMNTEAFF.

The chain uses TRBV6-5 and TRBJ2-1, with 11 bases aligning to TRBD2. Trimming removed 2 bases from V and 5 bases from J; junction bases left unmatched: 5. The germline V gene encodes CDR1 MNHEY and CDR2 SVGAGI. The CDR3 has 16 residues. In nucleotides, the CDR3 is TGTGCCAGCAGTTACGGGACTAGCGGATGGGACAATGAGCAGTTCTTC. This gives the protein CASSYGTSGWDNEQFF.

The chain combines TRBV23-1 with TRBJ2-3; TRBD2 agrees at 9 bases. TRBV23-1 belongs to the ORF category, with a function that is uncertain. J gave up 0 bases and V 3 bases, and 13 bases lay outside the gene matches. The CDR3 is 19 amino acids. CDR3 amino acids: CASSQSNCGGRASTDTQYF. CDR3 sequence (DNA): TGCGCCAGCAGTCAGTCGAATTGCGGCGGGAGGGCTAGCACAGATACGCAGTATTTT.

A few counts support this clone. The chain joins TRBV10-1 to TRBJ1-1; possibly TRBD1 for D (6 bases). Germline values: CDR1 WNHNN, CDR2 SYGVQD (reference sequence). This CDR3 spans 13 amino acids. Trimming removed 6 bases at V and 3 bases at J, with 11 bases between. CDR3 coding DNA: TGCGCCAGCAGAGAACAGGGCTACACTGAAGCTTTCTTT. It codes for CASREQGYTEAFF.

The rearrangement joins TRBV18 to TRBJ1-4, with D unclear. Trimming removed 3 bases from V and 8 bases from J, with 16 bases in between. This CDR3 spans 15 amino acids. In germline, CDR1 is KGHSH, CDR2 LQKENI. CDR3 bases: TGTGCCAGCTCACCCACAGCGTTTGGGGAGGAAAAACTGTTTTTT. Its protein is CASSPTAFGEEKLFF.

The chain is built from TRBV27 and TRBJ2-3; 8 bases agree with TRBD1. The J segment lost 3 bases and the V segment lost 4 bases, leaving 3 bases of the junction unmatched. This CDR3 is 14 amino acids long. Per the germline V gene, CDR1 is MNHEY and CDR2 is SMNVEV (reference sequence). The CDR3 DNA follows: TGTGCCAGCAGTTACCAGGGGGCGACAGATACGCAGTATTTT. This gives the protein CASSYQGATDTQYF.

The chain uses TRBV28 and TRBJ2-1, with a tentative D call TRBD2 (6 bases). V lost 6 bases to trimming and J lost 3 bases, with 9 bases between them. The CDR3 is 13 amino acids. Germline V gene sequence: CDR1 MDHEN, CDR2 SYDVKM. The chain's CDR3 is CASSGTYYNEQFF. The DNA of the CDR3 is TGTGCCAGCAGCGGGACTTACTACAATGAGCAGTTCTTC.